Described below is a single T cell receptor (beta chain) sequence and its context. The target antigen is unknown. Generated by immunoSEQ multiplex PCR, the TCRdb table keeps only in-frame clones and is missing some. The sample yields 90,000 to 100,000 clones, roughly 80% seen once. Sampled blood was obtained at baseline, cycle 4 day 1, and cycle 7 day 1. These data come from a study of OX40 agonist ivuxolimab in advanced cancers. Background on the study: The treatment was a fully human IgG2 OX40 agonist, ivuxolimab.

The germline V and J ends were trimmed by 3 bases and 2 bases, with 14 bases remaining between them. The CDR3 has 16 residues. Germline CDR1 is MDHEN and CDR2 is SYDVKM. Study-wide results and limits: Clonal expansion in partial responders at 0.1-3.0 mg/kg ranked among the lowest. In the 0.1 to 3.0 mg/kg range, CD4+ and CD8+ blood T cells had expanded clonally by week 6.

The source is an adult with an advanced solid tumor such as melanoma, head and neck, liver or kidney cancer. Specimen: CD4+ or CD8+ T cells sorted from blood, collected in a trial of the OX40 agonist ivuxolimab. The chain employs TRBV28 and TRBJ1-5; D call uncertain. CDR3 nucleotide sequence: TGTGCCAGCAGTTTTGAAGGAGCGGACGGCAATCAGCCCCAGCATTTT. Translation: CASSFEGADGNQPQHF.